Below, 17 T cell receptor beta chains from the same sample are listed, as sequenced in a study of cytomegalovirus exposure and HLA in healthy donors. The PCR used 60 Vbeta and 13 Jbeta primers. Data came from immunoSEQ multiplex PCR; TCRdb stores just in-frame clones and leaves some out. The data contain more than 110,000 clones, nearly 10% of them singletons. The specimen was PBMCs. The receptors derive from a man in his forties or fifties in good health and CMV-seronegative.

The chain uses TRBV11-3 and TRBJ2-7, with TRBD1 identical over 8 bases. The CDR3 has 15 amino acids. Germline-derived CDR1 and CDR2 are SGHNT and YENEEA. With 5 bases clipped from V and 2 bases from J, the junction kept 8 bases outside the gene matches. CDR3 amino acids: CASSQGGQGAYEQYF. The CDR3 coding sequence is TGTGCCAGCAGCCAAGGTGGACAGGGTGCCTACGAGCAGTACTTC.

The CDR3 DNA reads as TGTGCCAGCAGCGACCCCAGGGGCTCCTACGAGCAGTACTTC. Protein product: CASSDPRGSYEQYF. The rearrangement links TRBV5-4 to TRBJ2-7; maybe TRBD1 (6 bases). Trimming removed 4 bases at V and 0 bases at J, with 11 bases between. The CDR3 is made up of 14 amino acids. Germline V gene lookup returns CDR1 SGHNT and CDR2 YYREEE (reference sequence). The variable domain in full, with the rest retrieved from reference TRBV5-4 and TRBJ2-7, is ETGVTQSPTHLIKTRGQQVTLRCSSQSGHNTVSWYQQALGQGPQFIFQYYREEENGRGNFPPRFSGLQFPNYSSELNVNALELDDSALYLCASSDPRGSYEQYFGPGTRLTVT.

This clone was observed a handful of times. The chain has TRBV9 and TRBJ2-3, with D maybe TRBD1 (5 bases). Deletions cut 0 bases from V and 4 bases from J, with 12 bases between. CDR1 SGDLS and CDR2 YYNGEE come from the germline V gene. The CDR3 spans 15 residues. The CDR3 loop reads CASSVAAGPPDTQYF. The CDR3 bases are TGTGCCAGCAGCGTAGCGGCAGGGCCCCCAGATACGCAGTATTTT.

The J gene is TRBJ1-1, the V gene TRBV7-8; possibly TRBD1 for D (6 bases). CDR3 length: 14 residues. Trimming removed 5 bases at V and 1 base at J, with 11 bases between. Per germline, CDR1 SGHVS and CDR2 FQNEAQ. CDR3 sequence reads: CASSNQTGNTEAFF. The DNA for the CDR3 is TGTGCCAGCAGCAATCAGACAGGGAACACTGAAGCTTTCTTT.

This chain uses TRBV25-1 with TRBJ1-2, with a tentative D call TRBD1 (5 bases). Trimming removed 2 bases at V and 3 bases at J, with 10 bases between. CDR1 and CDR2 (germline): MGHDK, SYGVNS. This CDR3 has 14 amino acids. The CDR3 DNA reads TGTGCCAGCAGTGAAGTGGGCAGGGACTATGGCTACACCTTC. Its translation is CASSEVGRDYGYTF.

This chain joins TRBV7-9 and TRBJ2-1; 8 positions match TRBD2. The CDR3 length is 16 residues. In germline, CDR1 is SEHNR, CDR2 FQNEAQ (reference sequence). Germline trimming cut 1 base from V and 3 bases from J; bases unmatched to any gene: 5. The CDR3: CASSLELGTSYNEQFF. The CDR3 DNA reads TGTGCCAGCAGCTTAGAACTCGGGACTAGCTACAATGAGCAGTTCTTC.

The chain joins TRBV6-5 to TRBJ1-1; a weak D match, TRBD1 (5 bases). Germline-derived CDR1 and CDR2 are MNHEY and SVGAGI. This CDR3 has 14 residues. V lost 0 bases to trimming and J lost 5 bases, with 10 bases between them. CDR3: CASSYSSRETEAFF. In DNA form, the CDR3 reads TGTGCCAGCAGTTACTCGAGCAGGGAAACTGAAGCTTTCTTT.

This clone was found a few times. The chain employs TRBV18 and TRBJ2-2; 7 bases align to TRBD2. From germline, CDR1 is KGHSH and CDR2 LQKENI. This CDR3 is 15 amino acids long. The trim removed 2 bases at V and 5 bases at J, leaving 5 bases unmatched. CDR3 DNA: TGTGCCAGCTCACCAGAGCGGGGCGGAACCGGGGAGCTGTTTTTT. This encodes CASSPERGGTGELFF.

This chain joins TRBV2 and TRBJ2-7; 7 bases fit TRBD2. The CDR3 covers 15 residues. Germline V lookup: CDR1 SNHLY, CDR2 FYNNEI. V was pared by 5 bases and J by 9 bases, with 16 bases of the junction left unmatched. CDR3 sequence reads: CASSPQGLTTSGQYF. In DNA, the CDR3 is TGTGCCAGCAGTCCGCAGGGACTAACGACTTCGGGGCAGTACTTC.

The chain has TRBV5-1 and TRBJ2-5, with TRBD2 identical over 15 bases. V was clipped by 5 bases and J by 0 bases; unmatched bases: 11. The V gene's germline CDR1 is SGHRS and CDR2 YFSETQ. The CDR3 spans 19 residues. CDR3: CASSLGTSGGTRYQETQYF. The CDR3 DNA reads TGCGCCAGCAGTCTCGGGACTAGCGGGGGGACCCGGTACCAAGAGACCCAGTACTTC.

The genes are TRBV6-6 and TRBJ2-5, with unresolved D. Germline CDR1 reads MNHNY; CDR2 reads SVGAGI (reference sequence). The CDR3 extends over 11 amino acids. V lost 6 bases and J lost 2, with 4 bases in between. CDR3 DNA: TGTGCCAGCAGGCGACAAGAGACCCAGTACTTC. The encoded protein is CASRRQETQYF.

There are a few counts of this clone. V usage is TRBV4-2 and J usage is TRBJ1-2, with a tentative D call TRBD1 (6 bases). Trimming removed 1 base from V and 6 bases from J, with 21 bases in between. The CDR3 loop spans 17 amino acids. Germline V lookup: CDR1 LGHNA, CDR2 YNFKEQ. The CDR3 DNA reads TGTGCCAGCAGCCAAGCGTCGATCCCAGGGGATCACCATGGCTACACCTTC. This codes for CASSQASIPGDHHGYTF.

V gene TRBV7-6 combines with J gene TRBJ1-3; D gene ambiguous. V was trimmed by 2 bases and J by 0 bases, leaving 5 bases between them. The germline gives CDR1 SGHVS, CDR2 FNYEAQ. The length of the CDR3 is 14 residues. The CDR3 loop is CASSLTYSGNTIYF. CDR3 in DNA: TGTGCCAGCAGCTTAACTTACTCTGGAAACACCATATATTTT.

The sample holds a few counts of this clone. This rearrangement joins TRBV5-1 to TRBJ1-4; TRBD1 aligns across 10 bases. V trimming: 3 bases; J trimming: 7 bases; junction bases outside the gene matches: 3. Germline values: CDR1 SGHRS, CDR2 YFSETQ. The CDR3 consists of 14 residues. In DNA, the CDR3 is TGCGCCAGCAGCTCCGGGACAGGGGTTGAAAAACTGTTTTTT. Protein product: CASSSGTGVEKLFF.

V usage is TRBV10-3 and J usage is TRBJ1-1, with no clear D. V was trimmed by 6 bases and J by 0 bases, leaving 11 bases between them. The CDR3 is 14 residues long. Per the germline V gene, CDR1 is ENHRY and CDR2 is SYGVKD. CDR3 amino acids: CAIRASDLNTEAFF. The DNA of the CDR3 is TGTGCCATCAGGGCCAGTGATTTGAACACTGAAGCTTTCTTT.

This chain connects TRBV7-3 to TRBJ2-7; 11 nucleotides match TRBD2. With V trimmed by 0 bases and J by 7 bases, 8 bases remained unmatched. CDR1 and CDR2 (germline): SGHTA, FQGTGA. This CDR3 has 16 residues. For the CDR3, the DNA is TGTGCCAGCAGCTTAACAGCTAGCGGGAGGAGCTGGGAGCAGTACTTC. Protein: CASSLTASGRSWEQYF.

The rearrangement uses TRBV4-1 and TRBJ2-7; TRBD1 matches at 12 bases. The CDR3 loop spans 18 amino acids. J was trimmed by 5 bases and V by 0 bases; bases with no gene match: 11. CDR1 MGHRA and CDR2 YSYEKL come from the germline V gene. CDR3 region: CASSQDWRAGTGGHEQYF. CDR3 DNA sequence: TGCGCCAGCAGCCAAGATTGGAGGGCCGGGACAGGGGGCCACGAGCAGTACTTC.